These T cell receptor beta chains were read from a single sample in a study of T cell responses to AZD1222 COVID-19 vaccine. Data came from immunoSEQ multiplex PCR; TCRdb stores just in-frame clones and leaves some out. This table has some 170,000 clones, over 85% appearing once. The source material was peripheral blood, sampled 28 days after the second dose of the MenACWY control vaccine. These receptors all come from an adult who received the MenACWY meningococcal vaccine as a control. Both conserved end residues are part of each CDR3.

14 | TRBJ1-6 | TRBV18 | CASSESSNNSPLHF
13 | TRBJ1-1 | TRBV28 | CASQTGGKGKAFF
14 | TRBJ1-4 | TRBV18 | CASSPGQGGEKLFF
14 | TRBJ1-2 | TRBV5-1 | CASSLDRGDYGYTF
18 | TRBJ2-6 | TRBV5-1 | CASSLGTGINSGANVLTF
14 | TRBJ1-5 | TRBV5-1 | CASSLSGAGQPQHF
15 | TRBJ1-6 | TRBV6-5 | CASSYSIRRDSPLHF
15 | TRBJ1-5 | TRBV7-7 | CASSRDSAAGSPQHF
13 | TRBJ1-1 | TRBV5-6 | CASSVDTNTEAFF
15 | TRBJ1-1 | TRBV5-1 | CASSSSVGRNTEAFF
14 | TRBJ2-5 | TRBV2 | CASTERGRQETQYF
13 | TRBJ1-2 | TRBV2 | CASQSTQGFGYTF
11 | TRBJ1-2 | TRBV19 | CASSREYGYTF
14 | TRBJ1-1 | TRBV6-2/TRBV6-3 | CASSRRQGRTEAFF
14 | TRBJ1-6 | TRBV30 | CAWSVGTVQSPLHF
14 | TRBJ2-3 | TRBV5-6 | CASSLGRGTDTQYF
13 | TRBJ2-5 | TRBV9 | CASSVARQETQYF
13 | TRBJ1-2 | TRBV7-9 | CASTMGPLDGYTF
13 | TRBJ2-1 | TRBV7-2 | CASSSDRDYEQFF
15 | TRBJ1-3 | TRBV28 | CASSPGRVSGNTIYF
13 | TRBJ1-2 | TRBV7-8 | CASSLVGGLGYTF
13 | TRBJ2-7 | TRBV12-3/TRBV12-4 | CASSRGNSYEQYF
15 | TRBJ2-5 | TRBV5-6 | CASSLGGGFQETQYF
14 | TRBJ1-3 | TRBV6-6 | CASTSSRGGNTIYF
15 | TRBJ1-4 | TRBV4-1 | CASSQVVMANEKLFF
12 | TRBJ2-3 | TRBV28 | CASRERTDTQYF
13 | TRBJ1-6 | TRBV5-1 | CASSLNSNSPLHF
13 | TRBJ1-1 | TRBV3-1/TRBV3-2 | CASSQTGNTEAFF
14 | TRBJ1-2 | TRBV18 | CASSPPVGLDGYTF
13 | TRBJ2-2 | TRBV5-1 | CASRQLAIGELFF
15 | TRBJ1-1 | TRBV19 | CASSTPDSLNTEAFF
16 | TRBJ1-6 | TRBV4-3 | CASSQVLSSYNSPLHF
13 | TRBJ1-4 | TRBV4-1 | CASSRGVGEKLFF
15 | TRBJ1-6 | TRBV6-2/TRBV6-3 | CASSYPRGTNSPLHF
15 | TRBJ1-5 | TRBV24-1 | CATAEGRRANQPQHF
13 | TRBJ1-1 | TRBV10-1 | CASRQGVNTEAFF
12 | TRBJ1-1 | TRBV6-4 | CASRVGGAWAFF
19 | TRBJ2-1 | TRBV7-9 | CASSLVPGLKTGIYNEQFF
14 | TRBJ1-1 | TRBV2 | CASNWGGAGTEAFF
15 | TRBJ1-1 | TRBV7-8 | CASSLAGGRNTEAFF
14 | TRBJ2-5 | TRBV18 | CASSPGQLASPLYF
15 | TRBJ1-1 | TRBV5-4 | CASSPGTGKSTEAFF
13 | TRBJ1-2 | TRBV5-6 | CASSPNRVYGYTF
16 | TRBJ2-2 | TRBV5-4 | CASSLMTVKNTGELFF
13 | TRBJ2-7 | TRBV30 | CAWRSGVSYEQYF
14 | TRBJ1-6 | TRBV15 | CATRPGAEITPLHF
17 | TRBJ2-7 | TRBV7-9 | CASSPSLRQGRRYEQYF
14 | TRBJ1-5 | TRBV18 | CASSRSRDDQPQHF
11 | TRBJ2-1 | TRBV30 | CAWNAYNEQFF
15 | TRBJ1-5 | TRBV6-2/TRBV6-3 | CASSLRAYSNQPQHF
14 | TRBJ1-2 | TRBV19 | CASTPDSSNYGYTF
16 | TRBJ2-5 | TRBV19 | CASKKLAGGYQETQYF
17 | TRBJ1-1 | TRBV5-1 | CASSLNAGQGAYTEAFF
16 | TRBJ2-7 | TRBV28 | CASRLRTRTVTYEQYF
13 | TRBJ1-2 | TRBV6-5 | CARDGESSYGYTF
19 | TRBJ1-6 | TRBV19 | CASSISYSDQSSYNSPLHF